The sample holds a few counts of the clone carrying this TCR beta chain. What it recognizes is unknown. This specimen belongs to a study of beta chain features in type 1 diabetes. Study results and limitations: Equally in patients and controls, shorter templates might have been favored by PCR. Shortening of TCRB CDR3s, moderate but significant, appeared in all four CD4+ subsets of Type 1 diabetes patients.

The investigators reverse transcribed all of the isolated RNA, so they sequenced expressed TCRB transcripts. TCRdb's copy holds only in-frame clones and misses some; the assay was immunoSEQ multiplex PCR. Of about 270,000 clones in the sample, roughly an eighth are singletons; the top ten hold under 0.02%. CDR1 is MDHEN and CDR2 is SYDVKM in the germline V gene. J gave up 4 bases and V 2 bases, and 2 bases lay outside the gene matches. The CDR3 contains 14 residues. The chain is built from TRBV28 and TRBJ2-3; TRBD2 aligns across 8 bases. Source material: naive CD4+ T cells from blood. This clonotype was sampled from a man aged 30 to 45 with type 1 diabetes. The CDR3 DNA reads TGTGCCAGCAGTTTAGGAGCGGGGGCAGATACGCAGTATTTT. This encodes CASSLGAGADTQYF.